The rows below give T cell receptor beta chains drawn from one sample of a study of T-cell reconstitution after alpha-beta-depleted transplantation in children. TCRdb itself ran the PCR reads through MiXCR, one entry per CDR3 protein. Seen here are about 540,000 distinct CDR3 sequences, around 19% observed once, and the top ten hold roughly 3.3%. The sample here was PBMCs from the stem cell graft donor, taken from the stem cell graft. These receptor sequences come from a human donor who donated a stem cell graft to a child with acute lymphoblastic leukemia. The CDR3 runs from the conserved cysteine through the conserved F or W. The order of the fields is D gene, clone size, J gene, CDR3 length, V gene, CDR3 DNA, CDR3 protein. A D gene is named only where the DNA matches it firmly. Some rows have no size entry. The others give once, few or many, or a class for an expanded clone.

- - TRBJ2-5 12 TRBV20-1 TGCAGTGCCCGGTGGGGGCCAGAGACCCAGTACTTC CSARWGPETQYF
TRBD2 - TRBJ2-5 16 TRBV12-3/TRBV12-4 TGTGCCAGCAGTGTCACTAGCGGGAGGTCCCAAGAGACCCAGTACTTC CASSVTSGRSQETQYF
- few TRBJ2-5 14 TRBV7-9 TGTGCCAGCAGCTTACTGGGGGCGCAGGAGACCCAGTACTTC CASSLLGAQETQYF
- - TRBJ2-2 17 TRBV5-1 TGCGCCAGCAGCGAACGACAGGCGTCGATAGCGGCCGGGGAGCTGTTTTTT CASSERQASIAAGELFF
- - TRBJ1-6 13 TRBV30 TGTGCCTGGGTAGGGGCCTATAATTCACCCCTCCACTTT CAWVGAYNSPLHF
- - TRBJ2-1 10 TRBV7-9 TGTGCCAGCAGCTTAGAAAAGCAGTTCTTC CASSLEKQFF
- - TRBJ2-5 13 TRBV5-5 TGTGCCAGCAGCAGCACAGGCCAAGAGACCCAGTACTTC CASSSTGQETQYF
- many TRBJ1-5 13 TRBV12-3/TRBV12-4 TGTGCCAGCAGTTTCCAGGGCAATCAGCCCCAGCATTTT CASSFQGNQPQHF
TRBD2 - TRBJ2-1 13 TRBV20-1 TGCAGTGCCGTTAGCGGGAGTCGCGATGAGCAGTTCTTC CSAVSGSRDEQFF
- few TRBJ2-2 15 TRBV5-1 TGCGCCAGCAGCTTGGAGGGGAGACACACCGGGGAGCTGTTTTTT CASSLEGRHTGELFF
TRBD2 - TRBJ2-7 16 TRBV4-2 TGTGCCAGCAGCCAAGATTGGAGCGGGAGCTCCTACGAGCACTACTTC CASSQDWSGSSYEHYF
- few TRBJ2-1 17 TRBV20-1 TGCAGTGCTAGAGATCTTGGCGCGGGACTTTCCTACAATGAGCAGTTCTTC CSARDLGAGLSYNEQFF
TRBD2 - TRBJ2-1 16 TRBV20-1 TGCAGTGCTGACCCGGGACTAGCGGATTGGTACAATGAGCAGTTCTTC CSADPGLADWYNEQFF
- few TRBJ2-1 14 TRBV12-5 TGTGCTAGTGCCCGGGGGGCCTCCTACAATGAGCAGTTCTTC CASARGASYNEQFF
- few TRBJ2-2 16 TRBV15 TGTGCCACCAGCAGAGCCCGGTGGGCGCAGACCGGGGAGCTGTTTTTT CATSRARWAQTGELFF
- few TRBJ2-7 15 TRBV5-1 TGCGCCAGCAGCTCAGACTTCCGGGCCAGGCGCGAGCAGTACTTC CASSSDFRARREQYF
TRBD1 - TRBJ1-2 16 TRBV4-1 TGCGCCAGCAGCCAGGGAATCAACAGGGGGAACTATGGCTACACCTTC CASSQGINRGNYGYTF
- - TRBJ2-1 13 TRBV29-1 TGCAGCGTTGAGACCCCCAGAGGCAATGAGCAGTTCTTC CSVETPRGNEQFF
TRBD2 few TRBJ2-7 14 TRBV5-1 TGCGCCAGCAGCCTACTAGCGATCTCCTACGAGCAGTACTTC CASSLLAISYEQYF
- - TRBJ1-1 15 TRBV9 TGTGCCAGCAGCGTAGTGGGGCAGAAGAACACTGAAGCTTTCTTT CASSVVGQKNTEAFF
- - TRBJ2-5 15 TRBV18 TGTGCCAGCTCACCACAAGGGAAACGTGCGGAGACCCAGTACTTC CASSPQGKRAETQYF
- - TRBJ2-5 14 TRBV6-1 TGTGCCAGCAGTGAATCCGGAGCCGGCGAGACCCAGTACTTC CASSESGAGETQYF